These 4 T cell receptor beta chains share one sample of origin, sequenced in a study of blood T cell repertoires in COVID-19. Data came from immunoSEQ multiplex PCR; TCRdb stores just in-frame clones and leaves some out. Here the sample spans some 150,000 clones, about 80% being singletons. Sequenced sample: peripheral blood. The receptors originated from a human donor with acute or convalescent COVID-19. The donor label of this sample is uncertain.

The genes are TRBV5-8 and TRBJ2-5; possibly TRBD2 for D (5 bases). Germline-derived CDR1 and CDR2 are SGHTS and YDEGEE. The CDR3 is 14 residues long. V lost 2 bases and J 2 bases, leaving 10 bases between the germline ends. The CDR3 DNA follows: TGTGCCAGCAGCTTACGGAGGCAGCAAGAGACCCAGTACTTC. The encoded protein is CASSLRRQQETQYF.

The chain has TRBV6-5 and TRBJ1-4, with a weak D call TRBD1 (5 bases). Trimming stripped 6 bases from V and 8 bases from J, with 7 bases between. The CDR3 consists of 11 residues. Germline CDR1 MNHEY, CDR2 SVGAGI. The CDR3 sequence: CASRGGEKLFF. The DNA of the CDR3 is TGTGCCAGCAGGGGGGGAGAAAAACTGTTTTTT.

This clone was seen once. This chain links TRBV7-2 with TRBJ2-7; 8 nucleotides align to TRBD1. Trimming at V came to 7 bases and at J to 3 bases, leaving 5 bases not matched to a gene. There are 13 residues in the CDR3. Germline V gene lookup returns CDR1 SGHTA and CDR2 FQGNSA. CDR3 sequence (DNA): TGTGCCAGCATAGGACAGGGTGACTACGAGCAGTACTTC. As protein: CASIGQGDYEQYF.

The chain uses TRBV29-1 and TRBJ2-3; 7 bases are a match to TRBD2. Germline loops: CDR1 SQVTM, CDR2 ANQGSEA. J gave up 1 base and V 8 bases, and 3 bases lay outside the gene matches. This CDR3 contains 12 residues. CDR3 in DNA: TGCAGCTTCCGGGAGGGCACAGATACGCAGTATTTT. Protein: CSFREGTDTQYF.